This TCR beta chain was identified in a study of cytomegalovirus exposure and HLA in healthy donors. Study results and caveats: Accounts indicate the classifier identified cytomegalovirus status with strong specificity and sensitivity.

The donors, nominally healthy at sampling, likely had unrecorded immune exposures. CDR1 is MNHEY and CDR2 is SMNVEV in the germline V gene (reference sequence). CDR3 length equals 12 residues. Trimming removed 3 bases from V and 3 bases from J, with 3 bases in between. On this clone: Its antigen remains unknown.

PCR was performed using 60 Vbeta and 13 Jbeta primers. Sequencing was performed with immunoSEQ multiplex PCR; in TCRdb, only in-frame clones are kept and a portion is missing. The table shows some 57,000 clones, with about 71% occurring only once. The rearrangement joins TRBV27 to TRBJ1-5; D ambiguous. Sequenced: PBMCs. This receptor was taken from an older woman in good health and CMV-seropositive. The CDR3 sequence: CASSFSNQPQHF. The CDR3 DNA follows: TGTGCCAGCAGTTTCTCCAATCAGCCCCAGCATTTT.